These 3 T cell receptor beta chains were all obtained from the same sample, sequenced in a study of blood T cell repertoires in COVID-19 (dated by TCRdb to 2020 to 2022). Library generation was performed with the immunoSEQ multiplex PCR assay. The table was pulled from immuneACCESS by TCRdb, which kept in-frame rearrangements only. Such tables lose some clones; where checked, under half of the loss comes from unresolved V genes, and the rest has no known cause. The sample table shows nearly 400,000 clones, and approximately 89% are seen once. 1.5% to 2% of the sample is held by the ten biggest clonotypes. Sequencing was performed on PBMCs or T cells enriched from blood (not recorded which). Source of these receptors: a woman in her 30s who had recovered from COVID-19.

The chain couples TRBV5-1 to TRBJ1-2, with 7 bases that match TRBD1. This CDR3 has 14 residues. Germline lookup yields CDR1 SGHRS and CDR2 YFSETQ. Germline trimming cut 0 bases from V and 6 bases from J; bases unmatched to any gene: 5. CDR3 in amino acids: CASSLAVGQDGYTF. The CDR3 DNA is TGCGCCAGCAGCTTGGCCGTCGGACAGGATGGCTACACCTTC.

The chain employs TRBV7-9 and TRBJ2-7; TRBD2 is a possible D gene (6 bases). V dropped 6 bases and J dropped 3 bases, with 18 bases sitting between them. The CDR3 is 15 amino acids. The germline V gene encodes CDR1 SEHNR and CDR2 FQNEAQ (reference sequence). The CDR3, as DNA: TGTGCCAGCAGGGAAGCCGGGGGAACAAACTACGAGCAGTACTTC. Its protein product is CASREAGGTNYEQYF.

The chain employs TRBV6-2 or TRBV6-3 and TRBJ2-4; TRBD2 matches 9 bases. The CDR3 consists of 19 residues. V was pared by 2 bases and J by 2 bases, with 13 bases of the junction left unmatched. Germline V gives CDR1 MNHEY, CDR2 SVGEGT. The CDR3 region has the DNA TGTGCCAGCAGTTACCCCTCTCCGGGGCTAGCGGGGTCCAAAAACATTCAGTACTTC. It codes for CASSYPSPGLAGSKNIQYF.